One and the same sample provided the 11 T cell receptor beta chains below, sequenced in a study of regulatory T cells in long-lasting Graves disease. The time point is: persistent/refractory GD, antithyroid drugs over 5 years with positive TRAb. Extracted RNA from PBMCs served as the source of the TCR library. Sequencing libraries for TCR beta were prepared with iRepertoire HTBI primers and Arm-PCR of CDR3 regions. One entry per CDR3 protein, called by TCRdb with MiXCR from the multiplex PCR reads. The sample shows 400,000 to 500,000 distinct CDR3 sequences, roughly a fifth of them seen only once. The starting material was peripheral blood mononuclear cells (PBMCs), obtained when the disease was refractory, from a patient treated with antithyroid drugs. The receptors here all came from a female donor with Graves disease.

Only a few counts were recorded for this clonotype. This chain connects TRBV6-1 to TRBJ2-1, with unresolved D. The CDR3 sequence is 15 residues long. Germline assignment: CDR1 MNHNS and CDR2 SASEGT. Deletions cut 2 bases from V and 8 bases from J, with 16 bases between. The CDR3: CASSEPIRSLDEQFF. CDR3 sequence (DNA): TGTGCCAGCAGTGAACCAATTAGGAGTTTGGATGAGCAGTTCTTC.

This clonotype was picked up many times. The rearrangement joins TRBV24-1 to TRBJ2-7; 7 bases match TRBD2. The CDR3 loop spans 15 amino acids. The V gene end was trimmed by 6 bases and the J gene end by 2 bases; junction bases not matched to a gene: 9. Germline V gives CDR1 KGHDR, CDR2 SFDVKD. The CDR3 is CATSPGGGLAYEQYF. The DNA for the CDR3 is TGTGCCACCAGTCCGGGGGGAGGATTAGCCTACGAGCAGTACTTC.

The chain has TRBV9 and TRBJ1-5; D might be TRBD1 (5 bases). The CDR3 covers 14 residues. Trimming left V 4 bases short and J 2 bases short, with 10 bases between. Germline V gene data show CDR1 as SGDLS and CDR2 as YYNGEE. In nucleotides, the CDR3 is TGTGCCAGCAGCACCTCGACAGGCAATCAGCCCCAGCATTTT. Its translation is CASSTSTGNQPQHF.

This clonotype was seen at least ten times. This chain links TRBV2 with TRBJ1-2; D uncertain. Trimming left V 3 bases short and J 2 bases short, with 10 bases between. Germline lookup yields CDR1 SNHLY and CDR2 FYNNEI. The CDR3 totals 14 residues. The CDR3: CASSDRQTNYGYTF. The DNA for the CDR3 is TGTGCCAGCAGTGATCGGCAGACAAACTATGGCTACACCTTC. Variable domain in full (rest from reference TRBV2 and TRBJ1-2): EPEVTQTPSHQVTQMGQEVILRCVPISNHLYFYWYRQILGQKVEFLVSFYNNEISEKSEIFDDQFSVERPDGSNFTLKIRSTKLEDSAMYFCASSDRQTNYGYTFGSGTRLTVV.

As concerns this clonotype: This may come from a read error, since a much larger clone is one base off. The chain carries TRBV7-9 and TRBJ2-7, with D possibly being TRBD1 (5 bases). From germline, CDR1 is SEHNR and CDR2 FQNEAQ (reference sequence). The germline V and J ends were trimmed by 0 bases and 4 bases, with 13 bases remaining between them. The CDR3 contains 15 residues. CDR3 sequence (DNA): TGTGCCAGCAGCTTAGCTACTACCCAGGGTTACGAGCAGTACTTC. This sequence encodes CASSLATTQGYEQYF.

Ten or more counts support this clonotype. The J gene is TRBJ1-6, the V gene TRBV28; D is undetermined. The germline V and J ends were trimmed by 3 bases and 8 bases, with 8 bases remaining between them. This CDR3 is built from 13 residues. Germline-derived CDR1 and CDR2 are MDHEN and SYDVKM. The CDR3 coding sequence is TGTGCCAGCAGTTTCCAGAATGATTCACCCCTCCACTTT. As protein: CASSFQNDSPLHF.

About this clonotype: Mismatch with germline at one junction end may stem from a read error. The chain joins TRBV4-1 to TRBJ2-5; D might be TRBD1 (6 bases). In germline, CDR1 is MGHRA, CDR2 YSYEKL. The length of the CDR3 is 15 residues. In DNA form, the CDR3 reads TGTGCCAGCAGCCAAGATGGGCAGGGGTTGAAGACCCAGTACTTC. Protein: CASSQDGQGLKTQYF.

This sequence joins TRBV6-1 and TRBJ1-5; tentative D call: TRBD1 (6 bases). CDR1 and CDR2 (germline): MNHNS, SASEGT. This CDR3 is built from 14 residues. Trimming took off 5 bases at V and 5 bases at J, with 13 bases between the two ends. The DNA for the CDR3 is TGTGCCAGCAGTAGGGGGGGTGGGGATCAGCCCCAGCATTTT. This codes for CASSRGGGDQPQHF.

There are a few counts of this clonotype. The V call is TRBV3-1, the J call TRBJ1-3; D is possibly TRBD1 (5 bases). The germline V and J ends were trimmed by 0 bases and 4 bases, with 10 bases remaining between them. Germline CDR1 LGHDT, CDR2 YNNKEL (reference sequence). This CDR3 is built from 15 residues. Written as DNA, the CDR3 is TGTGCCAGCAGCCAAGATGCCAGGGCCGGAAACACCATATATTTT. Its protein is CASSQDARAGNTIYF.

This clonotype was detected a few times. The chain links TRBV7-9 to TRBJ2-4; tentative D call: TRBD1 (6 bases). The germline V gene encodes CDR1 SEHNR and CDR2 FQNEAQ (reference sequence). This CDR3 contains 17 residues. The V gene lost 5 bases and the J gene lost 0 bases, with 17 bases spanning the gap. This chain's CDR3 is CASSPRQVGLAKNIQYF. In nucleotides, the CDR3 is TGTGCCAGCAGCCCTAGACAGGTTGGCCTAGCCAAAAACATTCAGTACTTC.

This clonotype has ten or more counts. The chain couples TRBV6-1 to TRBJ1-4; no clear D. Germline V gives CDR1 MNHNS, CDR2 SASEGT. V shed 6 bases and J shed 8 bases, with 25 bases lying between them. The CDR3 contains 17 residues. The CDR3 DNA reads TGTGCCAGCAGCGGCGACAAGTTCTCCAGGTTGGGGGAAAAACTGTTTTTT. Translating gives CASSGDKFSRLGEKLFF.